This TCR beta chain was captured in a study of graft-versus-host responses after intestinal transplantation (dated by TCRdb to about 2021). Regarding the complete study: The transplants that recipients got were multivisceral, liver-intestinal, or isolated intestinal. Anti-thymocyte globulin induction was given to all recipients, followed by maintenance tacrolimus and steroids for about 3 years. After intestinal transplantation, graft-versus-host and host-versus-graft alloreactive T cell clones in the graft, circulation and bone marrow were tracked using bulk TCR-beta CDR3 sequencing. To identify alloreactive clones, pre-transplant mixed lymphocyte reaction products were sequenced and compared with unstimulated pre-transplant donor and recipient T cells. The cohort enrolled around 23 intestinal transplant recipients including one retransplant, and a few patients lacking pretransplant specimens were excluded. Donor T cell macrochimerism was defined as a peak of at least 4% donor T cells among recipient peripheral blood mononuclear cells. Rather than being sequenced by the commercial service, samples from a few later patients were sequenced in-house on an Illumina MiSeq and processed with MiXCR.

General conclusions and limits of the study: Early after transplant, peak levels of circulating GvH clones were associated with declines in HvG clones. Conclusions were limited by the relatively low number and heterogeneity of intestinal transplant patients. GvH clones were detected in recipient bone marrow, and some of these GvH clones were observed earlier in ileal mucosa or blood, consistent with an intestinal mucosal origin. High GvH to HvG T cell clonal ratios were observed in the allografts of patients with donor T cell macrochimerism.

Receptors were amplified or captured by the immunoSEQ multiplex PCR assay. For most patients, genomic DNA was subjected to high-throughput TCR-beta CDR3 sequencing by Adaptive Biotechnologies. The source study handled its data this way. Adaptive's ImmunoSEQ software was the source of the TCR sequencing data for over 15 patients, while three other patients were processed with MiXCR and VDJtools. CDR3 nucleotide sequences shared by donor and recipient were removed because the origin of these sequences could not be assigned. At least 2-fold expansion over unstimulated cells and a minimum CFSE-low frequency of 0.002% (template counts) or 0.001% (read counts) were required for clones to be classified as alloreactive. Clones detected in sequenced pre-transplant spleen, lymph node, or MLR CFSE-low populations of the donor or recipient were defined as mappable. The cumulative frequency of alloreactive clones was calculated as a percentage of all sequences, weighted by copy number. TCRdb took over this immuneACCESS table, retaining in-frame rearrangements with V and J assigned. Such tables are incomplete; in checked studies, under half of the missing clones stem from an unresolved V gene, and the remainder is unexplained. The V and J calls and the clone size are those of that table, but D and trimming were determined from the DNA. In all, the sample holds 20,000 to 25,000 clones, and roughly 79% of those were seen once. The top ten constitute 3% to 3.5% of the sample.

Points on this clone: It has no known antigen specificity. No qualities accompany the bases; no much larger clone lies one base away.

Relative to germline, V is 0 bases shorter and J is 1 base shorter, with 9 bases between their ends. The germline V gene provides CDR1 SGDLS and CDR2 YYNGEE. The CDR3 runs 15 amino acids, cysteine and phenylalanine included. Left in the record is the CDR3 DNA by itself, 45 bases read in frame from the first base. To isolate intraepithelial and lamina propria lymphocytes from graft specimens, dithiothreitol, EDTA incubations and collagenase D digestion were used. Bulk TCR-beta sequencing was performed on serial intestinal graft biopsy specimens collected as late as 600 days after transplant. The V and J segments used are TRBV9 and TRBJ2-3, with the identity of the D gene unclear. This material consisted of ileum tissue, taken 12 days after intestinal transplant. The TCR comes from a human patient who received an intestinal transplant, so some T cells may come from the graft donor. The encoded CDR3 is CASSVGVLGTDTQYF. The DNA sequence is given as TGTGCCAGCAGCGTAGGAGTTCTAGGCACAGATACGCAGTATTTT.